Listed here is a single T cell receptor beta chain. This sample was included in a study of blood T cell repertoires in COVID-19. About the study: Researchers got acute and convalescent COVID-19 samples from the United States, Italy and Spain. T cells, B-cell-depleted T cells, or PBMCs provided the cDNA or gDNA that served as material.

As originally analysed: Amplified reference gene primers provided the basis for estimating nucleated cell counts. TCRdb's table, derived via immunoSEQ multiplex PCR, lists solely in-frame clones and lacks some. The V and J calls and clone size were taken over from that table, and D and trimming were inferred from the DNA. The sample has about 340,000 clones, more than 70% seen once; the top ten hold approximately 3%. The germline gives CDR1 MDHEN, CDR2 SYDVKM. Trimming removed 5 bases from V and 8 bases from J; junction bases left unmatched: 14. This CDR3 comprises 16 residues. V gene TRBV28 combines with J gene TRBJ2-1; 8 bases fit TRBD2. Sequenced input: peripheral blood. This TCR derives from a man aged 30-40 years with active or convalescent COVID-19. In nucleotides, the CDR3 is TGTGCCAGCAGTCACCTAATAGCGGGAAAGGGGGATGAGCAGTTCTTC. Translation gives CASSHLIAGKGDEQFF.